This T cell receptor (beta chain) was identified during a study of cytomegalovirus exposure and HLA in healthy donors. Background on the study: The Caucasian-associated ancestry cluster contained approximately 81% of the approximately 400 genotyped donors.

Study-level points and caveats: Further analysis, carried out later, found HLA-associated TCR beta chains more clonally expanded than equally common other chains.

PCR amplification relied on 60 Vbeta primers (plus 13 Jbeta primers). The method was immunoSEQ multiplex PCR; TCRdb's version includes in-frame clones alone and lacks a portion of them. The sample shows about 160,000 clones, roughly 79% of them seen only once. Note on this clone: Its specificity is not known.

The TCR comes from a woman aged 45-59 years in good health and CMV-seropositive. Sequencing used PBMCs.

In DNA, the CDR3 is TGTGCCAGCAGCTACGGACAGGGGGCGAGTGGTGAAGCTTTCTTT. It codes for CASSYGQGASGEAFF. J is TRBJ1-1 and V is TRBV7-9; 11 bases match TRBD1. V lost 4 bases and J lost 7; bases outside the gene matches: 8. The CDR3 is 15 amino acids. Germline assignment: CDR1 SEHNR and CDR2 FQNEAQ (reference sequence).